This is a list of T cell receptor beta chains from one sample in a study of neurological immune-mediated disorders. TCRdb used MiXCR to reprocess the 5' RACE reads, holding one entry per CDR3 protein. This sample has about 59,000 distinct CDR3 sequences, with roughly 13% found just once. Sequenced input: PBMCs. All receptors come from a woman between 55 and 75 years old with HTLV-1-associated myelopathy (HAM/TSP). Both conserved end residues are part of each CDR3. Fields, in order: V gene, J gene, D gene, clone size, CDR3 protein, CDR3 DNA. D genes are given only for firm matches. Rows give clone size only sometimes, using once, few, many, or a class for an expanded clone.

v_gene: TRBV20-1; j_gene: TRBJ2-1; d_gene: TRBD1; abundance: many; CDR3aa: CSARWGQGINEQFF; CDR3nt: TGCAGTGCTAGATGGGGACAGGGGATTAATGAGCAGTTCTTC
v_gene: TRBV20-1; j_gene: TRBJ2-5; d_gene: TRBD2; abundance: many; CDR3aa: CSARDQWREETQYF; CDR3nt: TGCAGTGCTAGAGATCAGTGGCGGGAGGAGACCCAGTACTTC
v_gene: TRBV6-1; j_gene: TRBJ2-2; d_gene: .; abundance: many; CDR3aa: CASKAGDVQNTGELFF; CDR3nt: TGTGCCAGCAAGGCAGGAGACGTCCAAAACACCGGGGAGCTGTTTTTT
v_gene: TRBV5-1; j_gene: TRBJ1-6; d_gene: .; abundance: many; CDR3aa: CASSLLGPRDSPLHF; CDR3nt: TGCGCCAGCAGCTTGCTGGGGCCGCGGGATTCACCCCTCCACTTT
v_gene: TRBV5-5; j_gene: TRBJ2-4; d_gene: .; abundance: many; CDR3aa: CASSLAGPAKNIQYF; CDR3nt: TGTGCCAGCAGCTTGGCCGGACCGGCCAAAAACATTCAGTACTTC
v_gene: TRBV9; j_gene: TRBJ2-7; d_gene: TRBD1; abundance: many; CDR3aa: CASSARDRGTYEQYF; CDR3nt: TGTGCCAGCAGCGCCAGGGACAGGGGGACCTACGAGCAGTACTTC
v_gene: TRBV5-1; j_gene: TRBJ2-7; d_gene: .; abundance: .; CDR3aa: CASSLVLPGSYEQYF; CDR3nt: TGCGCCAGCAGCTTGGTCCTCCCAGGCTCCTACGAGCAGTACTTC
v_gene: TRBV20-1; j_gene: TRBJ2-7; d_gene: TRBD2; abundance: many; CDR3aa: CSARDWGLAGVGEQYF; CDR3nt: TGCAGTGCTAGAGACTGGGGACTAGCGGGAGTCGGCGAGCAGTACTTC
v_gene: TRBV7-3; j_gene: TRBJ2-3; d_gene: .; abundance: many; CDR3aa: CASSSTGIQTDTQYF; CDR3nt: TGTGCCAGCAGCTCTACCGGGATCCAGACAGATACGCAGTATTTT
v_gene: TRBV2; j_gene: TRBJ2-1; d_gene: TRBD2; abundance: many; CDR3aa: CASSEWVAGEGRAYNEQFF; CDR3nt: TGTGCCAGCAGTGAATGGGTCGCGGGAGAGGGTAGGGCCTACAATGAGCAGTTCTTC
v_gene: TRBV5-1; j_gene: TRBJ2-5; d_gene: .; abundance: many; CDR3aa: CASSLDGTLETQYF; CDR3nt: TGCGCCAGCAGCTTAGACGGAACGTTGGAGACCCAGTACTTC
v_gene: TRBV5-1; j_gene: TRBJ2-4; d_gene: .; abundance: many; CDR3aa: CASSLDRVLAKNIQYF; CDR3nt: TGCGCCAGCAGCTTGGATAGAGTACTAGCCAAAAACATTCAGTACTTC
v_gene: TRBV7-2; j_gene: TRBJ1-6; d_gene: .; abundance: many; CDR3aa: CASSLSGTSYNSPLHF; CDR3nt: TGTGCCAGCAGCTTATCAGGGACCTCCTATAATTCACCCCTCCACTTT
v_gene: TRBV12-3/TRBV12-4; j_gene: TRBJ2-5; d_gene: .; abundance: few; CDR3aa: CASRRDEETQYF; CDR3nt: TGTGCCAGCAGGAGGGACGAAGAGACCCAGTACTTC
v_gene: TRBV12-3/TRBV12-4; j_gene: TRBJ2-5; d_gene: TRBD2; abundance: many; CDR3aa: CASSLPGLAGGNETQYF; CDR3nt: TGTGCCAGCAGTCTACCGGGACTAGCGGGAGGGAATGAGACCCAGTACTTC
v_gene: TRBV3-1; j_gene: TRBJ1-2; d_gene: TRBD1; abundance: many; CDR3aa: CASSQERDRGFPNYGYTF; CDR3nt: TGTGCCAGCAGCCAAGAACGGGACAGGGGGTTCCCTAACTATGGCTACACCTTC
v_gene: TRBV5-1; j_gene: TRBJ1-6; d_gene: .; abundance: many; CDR3aa: CASSFQNNSPLHF; CDR3nt: TGCGCCAGCAGCTTCCAGAATAATTCACCCCTCCACTTT
v_gene: TRBV4-1; j_gene: TRBJ2-7; d_gene: .; abundance: many; CDR3aa: CASSQAEDLSYEQYF; CDR3nt: TGCGCCAGCAGCCAAGCGGAGGACCTCTCCTACGAGCAGTACTTC
v_gene: TRBV20-1; j_gene: TRBJ2-3; d_gene: .; abundance: many; CDR3aa: CSALGGGSIDTQYF; CDR3nt: TGCAGTGCCCTCGGGGGCGGGAGTATAGATACGCAGTATTTT
v_gene: TRBV6-5; j_gene: TRBJ1-1; d_gene: .; abundance: .; CDR3aa: CASSPKMNTEAFF; CDR3nt: TGTGCCAGCAGCCCTAAAATGAACACTGAAGCTTTCTTT
v_gene: TRBV5-1; j_gene: TRBJ2-7; d_gene: .; abundance: many; CDR3aa: CASSSPSDEQYF; CDR3nt: TGCGCCAGCAGCTCGCCCTCGGACGAGCAGTACTTC
v_gene: TRBV5-1; j_gene: TRBJ2-2; d_gene: .; abundance: many; CDR3aa: CASSWGGRDTGELFF; CDR3nt: TGCGCCAGCAGCTGGGGGGGCCGGGACACCGGGGAGCTGTTTTTT
v_gene: TRBV15; j_gene: TRBJ2-7; d_gene: TRBD2; abundance: many; CDR3aa: CATSRGTSGNQQYF; CDR3nt: TGTGCCACCAGCAGAGGGACTAGCGGGAATCAGCAGTACTTC
v_gene: TRBV20-1; j_gene: TRBJ2-1; d_gene: .; abundance: many; CDR3aa: CSASPVGGRVGYNEQFF; CDR3nt: TGCAGTGCTAGCCCCGTAGGGGGGCGAGTGGGATACAATGAGCAGTTCTTC
v_gene: TRBV5-1; j_gene: TRBJ2-3; d_gene: .; abundance: many; CDR3aa: CASSLSFGTVGDTQYF; CDR3nt: TGCGCCAGCAGCTTGTCATTTGGAACCGTGGGTGATACGCAGTATTTT
v_gene: TRBV20-1; j_gene: TRBJ1-4; d_gene: TRBD1; abundance: many; CDR3aa: CSAVRQGAEKLFF; CDR3nt: TGCAGTGCTGTGAGACAGGGGGCTGAAAAACTGTTTTTT
v_gene: TRBV28; j_gene: TRBJ2-3; d_gene: TRBD1; abundance: many; CDR3aa: CASSPGQADTQYF; CDR3nt: TGTGCCAGCAGTCCGGGACAGGCAGATACGCAGTATTTT
v_gene: TRBV27; j_gene: TRBJ1-5; d_gene: .; abundance: many; CDR3aa: CASSFEGLTHQPQHF; CDR3nt: TGTGCCAGCAGTTTTGAGGGACTCACACACCAGCCCCAGCATTTT
v_gene: TRBV30; j_gene: TRBJ2-1; d_gene: TRBD2; abundance: few; CDR3aa: CASSLGLEGQNEQFF; CDR3nt: TGTGCCTCCTCCCTCGGACTAGAGGGGCAGAATGAGCAGTTCTTC
v_gene: TRBV12-3/TRBV12-4; j_gene: TRBJ2-3; d_gene: .; abundance: many; CDR3aa: CASTRPTDTQYF; CDR3nt: TGTGCCAGCACCCGCCCCACAGATACGCAGTATTTT
v_gene: TRBV3-1; j_gene: TRBJ1-3; d_gene: .; abundance: many; CDR3aa: CASSQARTGNSGNTIYF; CDR3nt: TGTGCCAGCAGCCAAGCACGGACCGGGAACTCTGGAAACACCATATATTTT
v_gene: TRBV11-3; j_gene: TRBJ2-2; d_gene: .; abundance: .; CDR3aa: CASSPSPSSGELFF; CDR3nt: TGTGCCAGCAGCCCATCCCCGAGCTCCGGGGAGCTGTTTTTT
v_gene: TRBV29-1; j_gene: TRBJ2-7; d_gene: .; abundance: .; CDR3aa: CSVGAFSYEQYF; CDR3nt: TGCAGCGTTGGAGCCTTCTCCTACGAGCAGTACTTC
v_gene: TRBV3-1; j_gene: TRBJ2-1; d_gene: .; abundance: few; CDR3aa: CASSQRYGEQFF; CDR3nt: TGTGCCAGCAGCCAACGGTACGGTGAGCAGTTCTTC
v_gene: TRBV9; j_gene: TRBJ1-5; d_gene: .; abundance: .; CDR3aa: CASSVGSRNQPQHF; CDR3nt: TGTGCCAGCAGCGTAGGGTCGCGGAATCAGCCCCAGCATTTT
v_gene: TRBV20-1; j_gene: TRBJ2-5; d_gene: .; abundance: many; CDR3aa: CSAIGQTRRETQYF; CDR3nt: TGCAGTGCTATTGGACAGACCAGGAGGGAGACCCAGTACTTC
v_gene: TRBV5-1; j_gene: TRBJ2-5; d_gene: TRBD2; abundance: many; CDR3aa: CASKGTSGFQETQYF; CDR3nt: TGCGCCAGCAAGGGGACTAGCGGGTTCCAAGAGACCCAGTACTTC
v_gene: TRBV11-2; j_gene: TRBJ2-5; d_gene: .; abundance: many; CDR3aa: CASSSAQVQETQYF; CDR3nt: TGTGCCAGCAGCTCCGCTCAGGTTCAAGAGACCCAGTACTTC
v_gene: TRBV7-9; j_gene: TRBJ1-5; d_gene: .; abundance: .; CDR3aa: CASSLGGVNQPQHF; CDR3nt: TGTGCCAGCAGCTTAGGCGGAGTTAATCAGCCCCAGCATTTT
v_gene: TRBV28; j_gene: TRBJ2-7; d_gene: TRBD1; abundance: many; CDR3aa: CASSLSDRGNEQYF; CDR3nt: TGTGCCAGCAGTTTATCAGACAGGGGCAACGAGCAGTACTTC
v_gene: TRBV5-1; j_gene: TRBJ2-5; d_gene: .; abundance: many; CDR3aa: CASSLGLGETQYF; CDR3nt: TGCGCCAGCAGCTTGGGCCTTGGGGAGACCCAGTACTTC
v_gene: TRBV15; j_gene: TRBJ2-1; d_gene: TRBD2; abundance: many; CDR3aa: CATSLAGGNEQFF; CDR3nt: TGTGCCACCAGCCTAGCGGGAGGTAATGAGCAGTTCTTC
v_gene: TRBV21-1; j_gene: TRBJ2-1; d_gene: .; abundance: many; CDR3aa: CASNLPGTSGRAAYNEQFF; CDR3nt: TGTGCCAGCAACCTACCGGGCACTAGCGGGAGGGCCGCCTACAATGAGCAGTTCTTC